Each of the 8 T cell receptor beta chains below was sequenced from the same sample in a study of early T cells in non-severe SARS-CoV-2 infection. Each CDR3 protein gets one entry after TCRdb re-called the 5' RACE reads with MiXCR. Of fewer than 75,000 distinct CDR3 sequences in the sample, 20% to 25% are singletons; the top ten hold 15% to 20%. This material consisted of whole blood, taken at baseline. The receptors stem from an adult who was a healthcare worker with PCR-confirmed SARS-CoV-2 infection or an uninfected control (not recorded which).

In its sample, this clonotype was seen a few times. The V call is TRBV6-6, the J call TRBJ2-3, with 8 bases lining up with TRBD2. CDR3 size: 15 residues. The trim removed 2 bases at V and 2 bases at J, leaving 3 bases unmatched. Germline CDR1 and CDR2: MNHNY and SVGAGI (reference sequence). CDR3 DNA sequence: TGTGCCAGCAGTTACGAGCGGGGGTACACAGATACGCAGTATTTT. Encoded protein: CASSYERGYTDTQYF.

As DNA, the CDR3 is TGTGCCAGCACTACCGGGAATACGCAGTATTTT. It translates to CASTTGNTQYF. The chain is built from TRBV2 and TRBJ2-3, with D maybe TRBD2 (5 bases). The germline V gene encodes CDR1 SNHLY and CDR2 FYNNEI. Trimming removed 7 bases at V and 7 bases at J, with 9 bases between. This CDR3 is 11 amino acids long.

The chain has TRBV28 and TRBJ1-3, with D perhaps TRBD1 (5 bases). CDR3 size: 14 residues. V was cut by 6 bases and J by 4 bases, with 13 bases left in between. CDR1 is MDHEN, CDR2 SYDVKM, per germline. This CDR3 is CASRWGLQGNTIYF. The CDR3, as DNA: TGTGCCAGCAGATGGGGACTACAAGGAAACACCATATATTTT.

This clonotype was seen a handful of times. The chain is built from TRBV6-2 or TRBV6-3 and TRBJ1-6; D gene ambiguous. V dropped 4 bases and J dropped 16 bases, with 11 bases sitting between them. This CDR3 has 11 residues. Per the germline V gene, CDR1 is MNHEY and CDR2 is SVGEGT. This CDR3 is CASSSDGLLHF. The CDR3 bases are TGTGCCAGCAGTTCCGATGGTTTACTCCACTTT.

Ten or more counts support this clonotype. V is TRBV5-1 and J is TRBJ1-6; TRBD1 matches 9 bases. The germline gives CDR1 SGHRS, CDR2 YFSETQ. Unmatched junction bases numbered 6, after V lost 4 bases and J lost 7 bases. The CDR3 has 15 residues. Here the CDR3 DNA reads TGCGCCAGCAGCGTGGTCGGACAGGGGAATTCACCCCTCCACTTT. Translation: CASSVVGQGNSPLHF.

The chain combines TRBV12-3 or TRBV12-4 with TRBJ2-2; tentative D call: TRBD2 (6 bases). The CDR3 spans 14 residues. Deletions cut 6 bases from V and 8 bases from J, with 16 bases between. In DNA form, the CDR3 reads TGTGCCAGCAGCTCCGAGGAGGGCGTGGGGGAGCTGTTTTTT. Residues: CASSSEEGVGELFF.

This clonotype has more than one count but fewer than ten. The chain is built from TRBV5-4 and TRBJ2-3; TRBD1 is a possible D gene (6 bases). CDR3 size: 15 residues. The germline V gene has CDR1 SGHNT and CDR2 YYREEE (reference sequence). Trimming removed 4 bases from V and 0 bases from J, with 12 bases in between. The CDR3 nucleotides read TGTGCCAGCAGCCCAGAGGGGGTTAGCACAGATACGCAGTATTTT. Amino acid sequence: CASSPEGVSTDTQYF.

This clonotype was observed a handful of times. V usage is TRBV10-3 and J usage is TRBJ2-5, with a tentative D call TRBD2 (6 bases). Germline V gene sequence: CDR1 ENHRY, CDR2 SYGVKD. V lost 2 bases, J lost 5 bases, and 12 bases lay in between. The CDR3 has 14 residues. CDR3 DNA: TGTGCCATCAGTGAGCGCGGAGGGCGCGAGACCCAGTACTTC. This codes for CAISERGGRETQYF.